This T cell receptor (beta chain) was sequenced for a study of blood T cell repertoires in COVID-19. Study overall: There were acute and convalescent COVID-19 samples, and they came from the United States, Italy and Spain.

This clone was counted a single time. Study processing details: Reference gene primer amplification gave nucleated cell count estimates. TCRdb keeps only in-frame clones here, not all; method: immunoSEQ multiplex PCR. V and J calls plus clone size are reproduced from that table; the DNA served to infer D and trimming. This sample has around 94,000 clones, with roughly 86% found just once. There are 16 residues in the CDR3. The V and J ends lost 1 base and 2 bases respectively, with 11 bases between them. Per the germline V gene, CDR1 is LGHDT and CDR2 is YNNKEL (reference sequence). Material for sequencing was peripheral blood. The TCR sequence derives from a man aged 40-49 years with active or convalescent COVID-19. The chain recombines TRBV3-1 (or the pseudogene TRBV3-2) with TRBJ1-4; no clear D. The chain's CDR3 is CASSQVSGRTNEKLFF. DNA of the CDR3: TGTGCCAGCAGCCAAGTTAGCGGTCGGACTAATGAAAAACTGTTTTTT.